This entry concerns a single TCR beta chain. Authors' analysis steps: For nucleated cells, counts were estimated from reference gene primer amplification. Libraries were prepared by immunoSEQ multiplex PCR; TCRdb keeps only in-frame clonotypes and omits some of them. V, J and clone size were drawn from that table, and D and trimming were deduced from the DNA. This sample yields about 31,000 clones, of which around 90% are seen a single time; about 4.9% belongs to the top ten. The sample comes from a study of blood T cell repertoires in COVID-19. Study information: Both acute and convalescent COVID-19 samples were obtained from the United States, Italy and Spain. Sources were T cells, B-cell-depleted T cells, or PBMCs; the material itself was cDNA or gDNA.

The receptor's source is a human donor in a cohort sampled during active COVID-19. Sequencing was carried out using peripheral blood.

The CDR3 nucleotides are TGTGCCAGTAGTACGCAGGGGATCGGGGAGCTGTTTTTT. Translating it yields CASSTQGIGELFF. The chain joins TRBV19 to TRBJ2-2; weak D call: TRBD1 (6 bases). V was shortened by 4 bases and J by 7 bases, with 10 bases between the two germline ends. Germline V gene data show CDR1 as LNHDA and CDR2 as SQIVND (reference sequence). The CDR3 has 13 residues.